In this sample, the clone carrying this T cell receptor beta chain turned up once. Its antigen is still unknown. Exclusion of patients followed from uncontrolled infection, other autoimmune disease, pregnancy or lactation. This specimen belongs to a study of T cells in Graves' hyperthyroidism and ophthalmopathy. Germline V gene sequence: CDR1 SGHTA, CDR2 FQGTGA. With 4 bases removed from V and 0 bases from J, the gap between germline ends came to 17 bases. The CDR3 loop spans 17 amino acids. Study-wide findings and caveats: Model predictions of ophthalmopathy came a median around 6.5 months before onset. In simple terms, a model built on 13 V-J features told ophthalmopathy apart from stable hyperthyroidism.

Amplification of TCR beta CDR3 regions was performed using RNA transcripts as template. A first-round RT-PCR of the TCR CDR3 used the HTBI primer set. TCRdb re-called the multiplex PCR reads with MiXCR, one entry per CDR3 protein. The sample has 500,000 to 650,000 distinct CDR3 sequences; more than 12% are singletons. This TCR derives from a woman aged 45-65 years with Graves' ophthalmopathy. The V and J genes are TRBV7-3 and TRBJ2-3; D may correspond to TRBD1 or TRBD2 (5 bases each). Sequencing was done on a sample of blood. In nucleotides, the CDR3 is TGTGCCAGCAGCTCCCGTCGAGTGGGGGAAAGCACAGATACGCAGTATTTT. Translated, it gives CASSSRRVGESTDTQYF.